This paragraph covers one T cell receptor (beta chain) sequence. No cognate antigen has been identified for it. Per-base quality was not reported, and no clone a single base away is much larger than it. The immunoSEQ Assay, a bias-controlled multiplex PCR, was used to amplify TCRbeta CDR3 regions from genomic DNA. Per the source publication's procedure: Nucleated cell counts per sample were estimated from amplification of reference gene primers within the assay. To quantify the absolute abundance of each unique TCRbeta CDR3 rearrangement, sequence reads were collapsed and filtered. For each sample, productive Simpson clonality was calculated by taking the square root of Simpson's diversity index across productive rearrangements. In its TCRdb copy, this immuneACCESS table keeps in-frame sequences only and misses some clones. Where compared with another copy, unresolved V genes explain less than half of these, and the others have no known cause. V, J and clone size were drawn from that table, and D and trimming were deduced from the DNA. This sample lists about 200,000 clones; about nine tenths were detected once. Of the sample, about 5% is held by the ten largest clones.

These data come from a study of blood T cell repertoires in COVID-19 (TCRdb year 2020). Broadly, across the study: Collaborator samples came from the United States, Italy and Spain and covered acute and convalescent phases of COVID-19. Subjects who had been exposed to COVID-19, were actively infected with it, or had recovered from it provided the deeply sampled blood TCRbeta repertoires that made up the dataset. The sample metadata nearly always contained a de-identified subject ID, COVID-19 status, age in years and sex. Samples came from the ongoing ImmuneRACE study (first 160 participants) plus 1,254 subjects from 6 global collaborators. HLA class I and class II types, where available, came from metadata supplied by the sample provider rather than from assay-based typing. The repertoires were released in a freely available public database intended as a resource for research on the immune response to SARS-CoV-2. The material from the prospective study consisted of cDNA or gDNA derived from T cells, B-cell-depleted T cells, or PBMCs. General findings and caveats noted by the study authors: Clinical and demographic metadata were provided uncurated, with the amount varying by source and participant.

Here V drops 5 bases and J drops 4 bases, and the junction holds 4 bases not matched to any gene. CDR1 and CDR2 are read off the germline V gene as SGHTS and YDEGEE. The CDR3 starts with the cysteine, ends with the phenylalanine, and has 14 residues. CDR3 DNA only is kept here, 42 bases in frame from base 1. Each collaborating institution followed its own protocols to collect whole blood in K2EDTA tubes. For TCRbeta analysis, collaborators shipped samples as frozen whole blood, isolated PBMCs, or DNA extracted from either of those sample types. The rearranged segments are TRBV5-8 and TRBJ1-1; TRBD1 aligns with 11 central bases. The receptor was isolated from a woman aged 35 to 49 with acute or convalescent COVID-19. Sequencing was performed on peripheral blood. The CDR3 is CASRYGTGGTEAFF. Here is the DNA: TGTGCCAGCAGATACGGGACAGGGGGCACTGAAGCTTTCTTT.